This T cell receptor (beta chain) was captured by sequencing in a study of T cells in Graves' hyperthyroidism and ophthalmopathy. General observations from the study: Appearing also in blood were most of the thyroid clonotypes expanded above 0.001.

Amplified regions were TCR beta CDR3 sequences from RNA transcripts. HTBI primers were the set used in a first-round RT-PCR of the TCR CDR3. TCRdb re-derived calls from the multiplex PCR reads in MiXCR, one entry per CDR3 protein. The sample lists 250,000 to 300,000 distinct CDR3 sequences; approximately 13% were seen once. This clonotype was picked up a small number of times. Its antigen remains unknown. CDR3 length equals 13 residues. With 6 bases removed from V and 3 bases from J, the gap between germline ends came to 12 bases. Germline V gene sequence: CDR1 MNHNS, CDR2 SASEGT. This clonotype was sampled from a middle-aged woman with Graves' hyperthyroidism. The sample was blood. This chain uses TRBV6-1 with TRBJ2-7, with TRBD2 as a possible D gene (5 bases). The CDR3 nucleotides are TGTGCCAGCAGGCGGACTTACCTCTACGAGCAGTACTTC. Translating it yields CASRRTYLYEQYF.